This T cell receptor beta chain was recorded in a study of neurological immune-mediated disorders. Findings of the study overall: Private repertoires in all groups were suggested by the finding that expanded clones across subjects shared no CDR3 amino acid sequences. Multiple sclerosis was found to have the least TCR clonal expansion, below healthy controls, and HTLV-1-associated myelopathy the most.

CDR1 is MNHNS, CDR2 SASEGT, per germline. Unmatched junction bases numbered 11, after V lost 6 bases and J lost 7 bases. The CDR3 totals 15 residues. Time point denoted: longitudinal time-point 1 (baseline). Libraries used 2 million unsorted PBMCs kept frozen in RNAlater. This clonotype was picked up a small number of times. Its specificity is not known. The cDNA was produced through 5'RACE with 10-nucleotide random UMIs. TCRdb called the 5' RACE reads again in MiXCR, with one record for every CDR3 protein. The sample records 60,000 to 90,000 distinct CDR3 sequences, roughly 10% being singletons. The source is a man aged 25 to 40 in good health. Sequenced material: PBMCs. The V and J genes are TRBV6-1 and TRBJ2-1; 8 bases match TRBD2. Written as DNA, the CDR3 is TGTGCCAGCAGCTGGGGAGCGGGAGTTAGGAATGAGCAGTTCTTC. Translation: CASSWGAGVRNEQFF.